This T cell receptor (beta chain) derives from a study of beta chain features in type 1 diabetes. Whole-study context: Age, gender, cell numbers and subset yield matched between patients and controls.

The germline V and J ends were trimmed by 4 bases and 2 bases, with 3 bases remaining between them. The CDR3 sequence is 11 residues long. The germline V gene encodes CDR1 SGHDT and CDR2 YYEEEE. Expressed TCRB transcripts were sequenced because the entire RNA isolate underwent reverse transcription. Sequenced by immunoSEQ multiplex PCR; TCRdb stores in-frame clones only, minus some. Of around 300,000 clones listed, about 7.8% are singletons. The receptor was derived from a woman younger than 35 in good health. The chain recombines TRBV5-6 with TRBJ2-5, with D uncertain. The specimen was central memory CD4+ T cells from blood. The CDR3 nucleotides read TGTGCCAGCAGCCAGCAAGAGACCCAGTACTTC. Protein sequence: CASSQQETQYF.